The T cell receptor beta chain described here comes from a study of cytomegalovirus exposure and HLA in healthy donors (dated by TCRdb to the late 2010s). Describing the broader study: An earlier analysis of some 620 of the donors reported 276 Gb of sequence data and 95 million to 130 million unique TCR beta sequences obtained from about 200 million T cells. An early release that covered some 640 HLA-typed donors contained approximately 300 gigabases of sequencing data and 70 million to 100 million unique TCR sequences. Among the roughly 400 genotyped donors, approximately 82% belonged to the genetic ancestry cluster associated with self-reported Caucasian donors. The aim of the study was to test whether cataloging public T cell receptors could identify signatures of past pathogen exposure. The study used immunosequencing to profile the T cell repertoires of approximately 690 subjects and linked those repertoires to cytomegalovirus serostatus. Besides the first cohort of roughly 700 subjects, a separate validation cohort made up of over 100 different subjects was used. To predict cytomegalovirus infection status, the study combined high-throughput TCR immunosequencing, statistical association of individual TCRs with disease status, and machine learning. A later analysis re-examined previously published TCR beta repertoires from 610 or so donors and added high-resolution HLA genotyping to investigate patterns of TCR occurrence. In the later analysis, no new phenotypic data were used to find candidate immune exposures; instead, reliance was placed on TCR beta sequences and their occurrence across donors. An earlier analysis of around 580 of the donors used high-throughput TCR beta sequencing to judge whether each TCR beta V gene segment behaved as functional or pseudogenic. Alongside the repertoire data, information on donor age, sex, ethnicity and CMV serostatus was compiled. A later genetic analysis took genome-wide SNP genotypes for about 60% of the roughly 670 donors and used that subset as a discovery cohort. All discovery cohort repertoires had been generated using a single sequencing platform. HLA typing included class I and class II loci at four-digit resolution. The number of typed donors differed by locus: about 620-630 for A, B, C, DRB1 and DQB1; approximately 540 for DQA1; fewer than 610 for DPA1; and about 450 for DPB1. Roughly 5 DR-DQ haplotypes were handled as single units for association and clustering because linkage in the cohort was strong. Among about 400 genotyped donors of the cohort, an average of approximately 240,000 unique TCR beta nucleotide sequences was sequenced per donor, of which about 20% were non-productive.

What the study reported, not specific to this receptor: Some IMGT-functional V segments, including TRBV6-2 and TRBV6-3, could not be told apart with the 87-base-pair reads, so those segments were excluded. In a later analysis, several top co-occurrence clusters were reported to appear linked to parvovirus B19, influenza, CMV and Epstein-Barr virus. According to a later analysis, most CMV-associated TCR beta chains appeared to be HLA-restricted, and the HLA associations seemed to be driven largely by CMV exposure. According to a later genetic analysis, donors in an Asian-associated ancestry cluster had fewer N-insertions in productive TCRs than the approximately 710-donor mean. It was suggested by the authors that the approach could potentially be generalized to other disease states and immunological phenotypes. In a later analysis, HLA-associated TCR beta chains were found to be more clonally expanded and to have lower generation probabilities than equally common non-associated chains. Because counts were too low, roughly 18 rarely observed V segments, including chromosome 9 orphons, were left out of the earlier analysis of 500 to 650 of the donors. For the cohort, immune exposure information was limited to CMV serostatus. In a later genetic analysis, a missense DCLRE1C variant was associated with V-gene and J-gene trimming of TCR beta chains, and the association was replicated in an independent cohort. Because some donors lacked HLA typing at each locus, the association tests relied only on the typed subset. Three of the identified cytomegalovirus-associated TCR beta chains were confirmed in vitro to be specific for cytomegalovirus antigens. When HLA alleles, especially DR and DQ, strongly co-occurred, attributing TCR associations to individual alleles was difficult. A further reported finding was that TCR beta sequences accurately predicted the HLA-A and HLA-B alleles for most subjects in the first cohort. A later analysis associated 16,951 TCR beta sequences with specific HLA alleles at a false discovery rate of 0.05. Linkage disequilibrium might explain the correlated functional status among segregating V segments, but an unknown experimental factor could not be excluded. Presence/absence analyses assumed roughly uniform sequencing depth across donors, an assumption that may not hold. Most TCR sequences were seen in very few donors, while some public TCRs were found in many individuals. A later analysis found that TCR association rates varied across HLA loci, with DRB1 alleles showing the most associated TCRs and HLA-C alleles the fewest. Broadly in line with IMGT annotations, most TCR beta V segments showed up in productive rearrangements about 87% or about 30% of the time in an earlier analysis of approximately 600 of the donors. In this cohort, only TCR beta chains were sequenced, and detectable features were limited by the absence of alpha or paired-chain data. A group of highly shared sequence variants was considered likely to be a technical artifact of the sequencing pipeline. A total of about 150 TCR beta chains were listed by the study as associated with cytomegalovirus. In both the original and validation cohorts, the classifier was reported to diagnose cytomegalovirus status with high specificity and sensitivity.

The library relied on the immunoSEQ multiplex PCR assay. For the multiplex PCR, a mixture combining 60 forward primers for TCR Vbeta segments and 13 reverse primers for TCR Jbeta segments was used. The CDR3 region of rearranged TCR beta genes was amplified from genomic DNA by a multiplex PCR assay. On the Illumina HiSeq System, the amplified TCR beta libraries were sequenced as 87-base-pair reads. In the paper's pipeline: A later analysis tallied 75 million to 95 million unique TCR beta chains across the 666 repertoires, and 10 million to 11 million of those chains were shared by two or more donors. Raw reads were error-corrected and collapsed into unique sequences with a nearest-neighbor algorithm that merged closely related sequences to remove PCR and sequencing errors. Alignment of CDR3 sequences to IMGT reference sequences was used to assign V, D and J gene segments. For a sequence to be retained, a match of at least six nucleotides was required to both a V gene segment and a J gene segment. Rearrangements were called productive when the CDR3 lacked stop codons and stayed in frame with V and J; all others were non-productive. CDR3 was defined by IMGT convention, running from the second conserved V-encoded cysteine to the conserved J-encoded phenylalanine. In an earlier analysis of more than 550 of the donors, sequences lacking an unambiguous match to a single V gene segment were excluded. In an earlier analysis of 587 of the donors, a V segment was called functional when productive rearrangements were above 56.7%, and segregating when the standard deviation between donors exceeded 5%. A statistical classification framework was built for diagnosing cytomegalovirus status from the catalog of TCR beta chain sequences. A later analysis assigned V and J genes by comparing TCR nucleotide sequences with IMGT/GENE-DB human TR gene sequences. A later analysis assigned CDR3 sequences and most-parsimonious VDJ recombination scenarios with the TCRdist pipeline. In a later analysis, every TCR beta chain was defined by the combination of its CDR3 amino acid sequence and its V-gene family, and reads without a unique V-gene family were dropped. In a later analysis, some 600 highly shared, low-generation-probability nucleotide sequences were removed to address suspected cross-contamination and a sequencing artifact. A later analysis calculated a clonal expansion index for each public chain from normalized within-repertoire ranks of inferred template counts. In a later analysis, generation probabilities were computed with a VDJ recombination model fitted to out-of-frame rearrangements, and the resulting probabilities were checked against IGoR. In a later analysis, hypergeometric tests were used to score TCR-TCR, TCR-HLA and TCR-CMV co-occurrence, with a repertoire-size bias correction applied to TCR pairs. A later analysis estimated false discovery rates by permuting HLA or CMV assignments 20 times. A later analysis grouped co-occurring TCRs with DBSCAN, adding TCRdist sequence similarity when clustering within HLA-allele-positive subsets. For co-occurrence clustering, repertoires with fewer than 30,000 or more than 120,000 public chains were excluded, along with five repertoires with anomalous nucleotide sharing. TCRdb carries this immuneACCESS record with in-frame sequences only. Its versions omit some clonotypes, under half of them owing to an unresolved V gene in the studies checked, with the rest unexplained. V and J calls and clone size are those listed in that table; D and trimming were worked out from the DNA. The sample profile shows 95,000 to 150,000 clones; over 70% of them were found once. The top ten clonotypes cover less than 3.5% of the sample.

The cohort was made up of under 800 healthy bone marrow donors. All cohort members were sampled while nominally healthy, although unrecorded immune exposures were likely present. The donor tested CMV seropositive and was one of the 289 seropositive cohort members. A peripheral blood sample was provided by each donor, and peripheral blood mononuclear cells were used for TCR beta sequencing. Genomic DNA extraction from the blood cell samples was performed with the Qiagen DNeasy Blood Extraction Kit. The CDR3 covers 16 residues, taking in both the cysteine and the phenylalanine. Only CDR3 DNA remains: 48 bases, in frame from the first base. Ends trimmed: V by 8 bases, J by 8 bases; bases unmatched to a gene: 15. From a lookup of the germline V gene (reference sequence), CDR1 and CDR2 are LNHDA and SQIVND. Regarding this clone: The target of this receptor is not known. There are no base qualities to consult, and no much larger clone falls within one base.

The source is a woman in her 40s in good health and CMV-seropositive. Specimen: PBMCs. This receptor chain uses TRBV19 and TRBJ1-4; 9 of the junction bases match TRBD1. The CDR3: CASYSSGDRAQEKLFF. The DNA reads TGTGCCAGTTACTCCAGCGGGGACAGGGCCCAGGAAAAACTGTTTTTT.